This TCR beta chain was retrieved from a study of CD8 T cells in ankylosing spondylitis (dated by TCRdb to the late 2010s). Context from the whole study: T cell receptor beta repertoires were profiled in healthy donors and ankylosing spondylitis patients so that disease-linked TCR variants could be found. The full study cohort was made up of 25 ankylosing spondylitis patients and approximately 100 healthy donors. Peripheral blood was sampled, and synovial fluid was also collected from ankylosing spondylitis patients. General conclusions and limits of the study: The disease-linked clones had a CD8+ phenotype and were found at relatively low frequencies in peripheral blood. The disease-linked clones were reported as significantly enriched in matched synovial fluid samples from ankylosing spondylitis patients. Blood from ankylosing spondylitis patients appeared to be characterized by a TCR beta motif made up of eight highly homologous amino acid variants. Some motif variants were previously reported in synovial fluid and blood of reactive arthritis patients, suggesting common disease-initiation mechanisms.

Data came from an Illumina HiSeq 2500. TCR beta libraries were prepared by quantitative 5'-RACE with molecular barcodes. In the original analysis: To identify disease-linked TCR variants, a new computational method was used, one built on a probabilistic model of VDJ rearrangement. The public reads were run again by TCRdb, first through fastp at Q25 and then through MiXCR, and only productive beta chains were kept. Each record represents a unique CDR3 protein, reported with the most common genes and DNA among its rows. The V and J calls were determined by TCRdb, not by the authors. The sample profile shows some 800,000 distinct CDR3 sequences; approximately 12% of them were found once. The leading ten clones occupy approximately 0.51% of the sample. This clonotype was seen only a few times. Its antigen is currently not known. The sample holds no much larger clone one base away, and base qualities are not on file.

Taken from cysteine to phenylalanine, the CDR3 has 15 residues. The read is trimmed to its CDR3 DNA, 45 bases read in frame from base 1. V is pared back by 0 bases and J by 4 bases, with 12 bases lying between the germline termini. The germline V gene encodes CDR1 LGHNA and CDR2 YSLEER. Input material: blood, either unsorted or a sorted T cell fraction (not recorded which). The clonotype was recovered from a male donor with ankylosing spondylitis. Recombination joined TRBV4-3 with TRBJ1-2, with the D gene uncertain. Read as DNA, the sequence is TGCGCCAGCAGCCAAGACAGACCGCAGGTCTATGGCTACACCTTC. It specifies CASSQDRPQVYGYTF.